A selection of T cell receptor beta chains follows, all from one sample in a study of immune evolution from preneoplasia to lung adenocarcinoma. Assay: immunoSEQ multiplex PCR; the TCRdb copy retains only in-frame clones and omits some. The data contain roughly 2,600 clones, approximately 80% of them singletons. Input material: FFPE adjacent normal lung tissue. Every receptor here comes from a person of 80 years or more with lung adenocarcinoma. Both conserved end residues are part of each CDR3. The D gene is left open where the match is weak. Part of the rows lack a size; the others show once, few, many or a class for expanded clones.

j_call v_call clone_size d_call cdr3_aa cdr3_nt
TRBJ1-2 TRBV4-1 NA NA CASRPGLTNYGYTF TGCGCCAGCCGACCTGGACTCACTAACTATGGCTACACCTTC
TRBJ1-2 TRBV6-5 NA TRBD1 CASRESGQGANGYTF TGTGCCAGCAGAGAATCCGGACAGGGGGCAAATGGCTACACCTTC
TRBJ1-1 TRBV18 once TRBD1 CASSPKDRARAFF TGTGCCAGCTCACCAAAGGACAGGGCTCGAGCTTTCTTT
TRBJ2-7 TRBV18 NA TRBD1 CASSPGQGTEQYF TGTGCCAGCTCACCGGGACAGGGGACCGAGCAGTACTTC
TRBJ2-1 TRBV6-1 NA TRBD1 CATDRDGGNEQFF TGTGCCACCGACAGGGATGGGGGTAATGAGCAGTTCTTC
TRBJ2-3 TRBV9 NA NA CASSDLAFSTDTQYF TGTGCCAGCAGCGACCTAGCGTTTAGCACAGATACGCAGTATTTT
TRBJ1-6 TRBV19 NA NA CASAGDRDSYNSPLHF TGTGCCAGTGCCGGGGACCGGGACTCCTATAATTCACCCCTCCACTTT
TRBJ2-5 TRBV18 once NA CASTLVALEETQYF TGTGCCAGCACCCTTGTCGCGTTGGAGGAGACCCAGTACTTC
TRBJ1-1 TRBV29-1 NA TRBD1 CSVEQGVRLNTEAFF TGCAGCGTTGAGCAGGGGGTACGACTAAACACTGAAGCTTTCTTT
TRBJ2-3 TRBV30 once TRBD2 CAWSVIRLAGRLSTQYF TGTGCCTGGAGTGTAATCCGTCTAGCGGGACGCCTTAGTACGCAGTATTTT
TRBJ1-2 TRBV5-6 NA NA CASSLREARASGYTF TGTGCCAGCAGCCTCAGGGAGGCCAGGGCGAGTGGCTACACCTTC
TRBJ2-6 TRBV5-4 NA NA CASSLGQLSGANVLTF TGTGCCAGCAGCTTGGGGCAGCTCTCTGGGGCCAACGTCCTGACTTTC
TRBJ2-1 TRBV28 NA TRBD1 CASSLGRQGSSYNEQFF TGTGCCAGCAGTTTAGGGCGACAGGGATCCTCCTACAATGAGCAGTTCTTC
TRBJ1-4 TRBV14 NA TRBD1 CASSPWTGGGEKLFF TGTGCCAGCAGCCCATGGACAGGGGGAGGTGAAAAACTGTTTTTT
TRBJ2-1 TRBV19 once TRBD1 CATRKGQNYNEQFF TGTGCCACCCGAAAGGGACAGAATTACAATGAGCAGTTCTTC